This T cell receptor beta chain comes out of a study of shared clonotypes between healthy human individuals. Overall study: Donors consisted of two women and three men between 18 and 49.

For this clone: Its antigen is unknown.

Study results and caveats: A limitation of the genetic and exposure-history diversity represented arose from few donors.

Libraries were prepared by immunoSEQ multiplex PCR; TCRdb keeps only in-frame clonotypes and omits some of them. Of 950,000 to 1,100,000 clones listed, approximately 78% are singletons. Unmatched junction bases numbered 9, after V lost 4 bases and J lost 6 bases. Germline CDR1 SGDLS, CDR2 YYNGEE. This CDR3 contains 15 residues. This chain joins TRBV9 and TRBJ2-2; 7 bases fit TRBD2. The sequenced sample consisted of memory CD4+ T cells from PBMCs. The sample's subset: CD45RA-negative fraction. This TCR was sampled from a man aged 18-30 years in good health. Some clones in this sample may be carry-over from other donors' samples. This CDR3 reads CASSSRLALAGELFF. The CDR3, as DNA: TGTGCCAGCAGCTCGCGACTAGCCCTCGCCGGGGAGCTGTTTTTT.